This T cell receptor beta chain appears in the sequencing data of a study of blood T cells in healthy people across ages. This clonotype has a handful of counts. Using a J-beta primer mix together with a sample-barcoded 5' primer, a second PCR was run for about 6 to 11 cycles. A single record per CDR3 protein comes from TCRdb applying MiXCR to the 5' RACE reads. The sample has about a million distinct CDR3 sequences; 45% to 60% are singletons. Sequences were obtained from blood. The receptor was derived from a woman aged 55-69 years in good health.

The CDR3 DNA reads as TGTGCCAGCAGTTACGGGTCTAGCGGGAGTAACGAGCAGTACTTC. Translation: CASSYGSSGSNEQYF. The gene calls are TRBV6-2 or TRBV6-3 and TRBJ2-7; 10 nucleotides match TRBD2. The junction had 6 bases not matched to a gene; V was cut back by 2 bases and J by 5 bases. The CDR3 runs to 15 residues. Germline CDR1 is MNHEY and CDR2 is SVGEGT.